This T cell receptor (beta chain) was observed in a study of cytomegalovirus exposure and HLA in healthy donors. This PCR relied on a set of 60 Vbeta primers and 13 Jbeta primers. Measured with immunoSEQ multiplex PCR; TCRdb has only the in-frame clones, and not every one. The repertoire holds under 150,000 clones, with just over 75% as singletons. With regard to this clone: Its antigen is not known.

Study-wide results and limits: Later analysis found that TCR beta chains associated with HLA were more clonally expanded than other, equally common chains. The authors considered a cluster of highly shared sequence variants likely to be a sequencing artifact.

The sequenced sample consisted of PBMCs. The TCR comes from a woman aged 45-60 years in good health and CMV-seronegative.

CDR3 sequence (DNA): TGTGCCAGCAGCCAGGGGCGCCGGAACACTGAAGCTTTCTTT. It yields the protein CASSQGRRNTEAFF. This sequence joins TRBV7-9 and TRBJ1-1, with D possibly matching TRBD1 (6 bases). This CDR3 has 14 residues. Looked up from germline, CDR1 is SEHNR and CDR2 is FQNEAQ (reference sequence). Trimming pared 5 bases from V and 1 base from J, leaving 11 bases between.